A selection of T cell receptor beta chains follows, all from one sample in a study of PD-L1 blockade in urothelial cancer. Data came from immunoSEQ multiplex PCR; TCRdb stores just in-frame clones and leaves some out. The sample includes about 51,000 clones, approximately 86% of them seen just once. The material sequenced was PBMCs, taken around atezolizumab (anti-PD-L1) treatment. These receptors were taken from a man between 60 and 75 years old with urothelial cancer. Both conserved end residues are part of each CDR3. Fields, in order: V gene, D gene, clone size, J gene, CDR3 protein, CDR3 DNA. D genes are given only for firm matches. Expanded clones get a size class; other rows say once, few or many, or leave the size out.

TRBV2	NA	NA	TRBJ2-2	CASNSVLGELFF	TGTGCCAGTAATAGCGTTCTCGGGGAGCTGTTTTTT
TRBV30	NA	few	TRBJ1-5	CAWSVGQVSQPQHF	TGTGCCTGGAGTGTGGGTCAGGTCAGCCAGCCCCAGCATTTT
TRBV6-1	TRBD2	NA	TRBJ2-1	CASIERERYNEQFF	TGTGCCAGCATAGAGCGGGAGCGTTACAATGAGCAGTTCTTC
TRBV5-6	NA	NA	TRBJ2-1	CASSVAPGKYNEQFF	TGTGCCAGCAGCGTGGCCCCAGGGAAGTACAATGAGCAGTTCTTC
TRBV27	TRBD2	medium-sized	TRBJ2-3	CASSFWGGLSQTDTQYF	TGTGCCAGCAGTTTCTGGGGGGGACTAAGTCAGACAGATACGCAGTATTTT
TRBV11-2	TRBD1	NA	TRBJ2-7	CASSLETGGYEQYF	TGTGCCAGCAGCTTAGAGACAGGGGGCTACGAGCAGTACTTC
TRBV30	TRBD1	NA	TRBJ1-1	CAWSPTTLPGQGRSAFF	TGTGCCTGGAGTCCAACGACCCTCCCGGGACAGGGAAGATCCGCTTTCTTT
TRBV29-1	TRBD1	NA	TRBJ2-5	CSALPGQAIETQYF	TGCAGCGCTTTACCGGGACAGGCCATTGAGACCCAGTACTTC
TRBV29-1	TRBD1	once	TRBJ2-2	CSVTHRGSSGELFF	TGCAGCGTGACCCACAGGGGAAGTAGCGGGGAGCTGTTTTTT
TRBV28	TRBD2	NA	TRBJ2-3	CASRPGKDWRGGYTQYF	TGTGCCAGCAGGCCCGGGAAAGACTGGCGGGGGGGATATACGCAGTATTTT
TRBV5-5	NA	once	TRBJ2-4	CASSTGQEAKNIQYF	TGTGCCAGCAGCACTGGACAAGAAGCCAAAAACATTCAGTACTTC
TRBV7-8	NA	NA	TRBJ2-3	CASSPIGRVGGPTDTQYF	TGTGCCAGCAGCCCAATCGGCCGGGTCGGGGGGCCCACAGATACGCAGTATTTT
TRBV30	NA	few	TRBJ2-3	CAWTGGLGVDTQYF	TGTGCCTGGACCGGCGGCCTAGGGGTAGATACGCAGTATTTT
TRBV2	NA	NA	TRBJ1-4	CASLARETSEKLFF	TGTGCCAGCCTCGCCCGGGAGACAAGTGAAAAACTGTTTTTT
TRBV5-3	NA	NA	TRBJ1-6	CARSEDRPASSYNSPLHF	TGTGCCAGAAGCGAGGACAGACCGGCCAGCTCCTATAATTCACCCCTCCACTTT
TRBV18	NA	NA	TRBJ1-3	CATLGNTIYF	TGTGCCACCCTCGGAAACACCATATATTTT
TRBV5-8	NA	NA	TRBJ2-5	CASSLPTGQGETQYF	TGTGCCAGCAGCTTGCCCACAGGCCAAGGGGAGACCCAGTACTTC
TRBV7-3	NA	NA	TRBJ2-2	CASSLANADTGELFF	TGTGCCAGCAGCTTAGCTAACGCCGACACCGGGGAGCTGTTTTTT
TRBV25-1	NA	NA	TRBJ1-4	CASTSPGSYEKLFF	TGTGCCAGCACCTCGCCGGGGTCTTATGAAAAACTGTTTTTT
TRBV2	TRBD1	NA	TRBJ2-7	CASSVVGGLDYEQYF	TGTGCCAGCAGTGTTGTAGGGGGCTTGGACTACGAGCAGTACTTC
TRBV28	NA	NA	TRBJ2-7	CASSLSGGGLNEQYF	TGTGCCAGCAGCCTCTCCGGTGGGGGACTCAACGAGCAGTACTTC
TRBV19	TRBD1	NA	TRBJ2-7	CASSMGQDSYEQYF	TGTGCCAGTAGTATGGGACAGGACTCCTACGAGCAGTACTTC
TRBV18	NA	NA	TRBJ2-2	CASSEKQDTGELFF	TGTGCCAGCTCGGAAAAACAGGACACCGGGGAGCTGTTTTTT
TRBV5-6	NA	NA	TRBJ1-6	CASSYTGVNSPLHF	TGTGCCAGCAGCTATACGGGGGTGAATTCACCCCTCCACTTT
TRBV27	NA	NA	TRBJ1-2	CASSSGADNYGYTF	TGTGCCAGCAGTTCAGGGGCCGATAACTATGGCTACACCTTC
TRBV5-1	TRBD1	NA	TRBJ2-3	CASSLTTGSDTQYF	TGCGCCAGCAGCCTAACGACAGGGTCGGATACGCAGTATTTT
TRBV7-7	NA	NA	TRBJ2-7	CASSLSRGYEQYF	TGTGCTAGCAGCTTAAGTAGGGGCTACGAGCAGTACTTC
TRBV7-9	NA	NA	TRBJ1-4	CASSLGMGLAEKLFF	TGTGCCAGCAGCTTAGGTATGGGGCTGGCTGAAAAACTGTTTTTT
TRBV27	TRBD2	NA	TRBJ2-3	CASSSSREVYTDTQYF	TGTGCCAGCAGTTCGAGTCGGGAGGTATACACAGATACGCAGTATTTT
TRBV5-1	NA	NA	TRBJ2-2	CASSLAIAQGGTGELFF	TGCGCCAGCAGCTTGGCTATCGCACAGGGGGGGACCGGGGAGCTGTTTTTT
TRBV11-2	TRBD1	NA	TRBJ1-1	CASTGAGGGSTEAFF	TGTGCCAGCACCGGGGCAGGGGGTGGAAGTACTGAAGCTTTCTTT
TRBV6-5	TRBD1	NA	TRBJ2-1	CASSHRDRVNEQFF	TGTGCCAGCAGTCACCGGGACAGGGTGAATGAGCAGTTCTTC
TRBV11-2	TRBD1	NA	TRBJ1-4	CASSRRQGGEKLFF	TGTGCCAGCAGCCGAAGACAGGGTGGTGAAAAACTGTTTTTT
TRBV21-1	NA	NA	TRBJ1-2	CASKRRTGCYGYTF	TGTGCCAGCAAACGACGTACAGGGTGTTATGGCTACACCTTC
TRBV11-2	NA	NA	TRBJ1-1	CASSPILPGGAFF	TGTGCCAGCAGTCCAATCCTGCCAGGCGGGGCTTTCTTT
TRBV5-1	NA	NA	TRBJ1-2	CASSVGEPYGYTF	TGCGCCAGCAGTGTGGGAGAGCCCTATGGCTACACCTTC
TRBV2	NA	NA	TRBJ2-1	CAAQGLEYNEQFF	TGTGCCGCCCAGGGGCTTGAGTACAATGAGCAGTTCTTC
TRBV7-2	TRBD2	NA	TRBJ2-1	CASSLTRSRGGSYNEQFF	TGTGCCAGCAGCTTAACTCGTTCGCGGGGGGGCTCCTACAATGAGCAGTTCTTC
TRBV19	TRBD1	NA	TRBJ1-2	CASSMGQGGLYGYTF	TGTGCCAGTAGTATGGGACAGGGGGGACTCTATGGCTACACCTTC
TRBV7-6	TRBD2	NA	TRBJ2-2	CASSLPKLAARGGELFF	TGTGCCAGCAGCCTCCCTAAACTAGCGGCCAGGGGCGGGGAGCTGTTTTTT
TRBV7-9	TRBD2	once	TRBJ2-2	CASRWEGNGNTGELFF	TGTGCCAGCAGATGGGAGGGGAACGGGAACACCGGGGAGCTGTTTTTT
TRBV13	NA	NA	TRBJ2-7	CASSLEAGASDEQYF	TGTGCCAGCAGCTTAGAGGCCGGAGCATCGGACGAGCAGTACTTC
TRBV5-4	NA	NA	TRBJ1-1	CASSYPNRINMNTEAFF	TGTGCCAGCAGCTACCCCAACAGAATTAACATGAACACTGAAGCTTTCTTT
TRBV19	TRBD1	NA	TRBJ2-7	CAGSPTGALGYLYEQYF	TGTGCCGGATCCCCGACAGGGGCTCTAGGCTACCTCTACGAGCAGTACTTC
TRBV5-4	TRBD1	once	TRBJ2-7	CASSLAGQGSSYEQYF	TGTGCCAGCAGCTTGGCCGGACAGGGGAGCTCCTACGAGCAGTACTTC
TRBV7-9	NA	NA	TRBJ2-5	CASSKGLISGENQETQYF	TGTGCCAGCAGTAAGGGACTTATAAGCGGAGAAAACCAAGAGACCCAGTACTTC
TRBV6-1	NA	NA	TRBJ1-2	CASSFDRNYGYTF	TGTGCCAGCAGCTTCGACAGGAACTATGGCTACACCTTC
TRBV21-1	NA	NA	TRBJ2-7	CASSKAHSYEQYF	TGTGCCAGCAGCAAAGCCCACTCCTACGAGCAGTACTTC
TRBV11-3	NA	NA	TRBJ2-7	CASSLRRLGQISYEQYF	TGTGCCAGCAGCTTGAGGCGTTTAGGACAGATTTCCTACGAGCAGTACTTC
TRBV27	TRBD1	NA	TRBJ2-3	CASRRGGFTPTDTQYF	TGTGCCAGCAGAAGAGGGGGCTTCACCCCCACAGATACGCAGTATTTT
TRBV18	TRBD1	NA	TRBJ2-7	CASSPPVLQGIHEQYF	TGTGCCAGCTCACCACCAGTTTTACAGGGGATCCACGAGCAGTACTTC
TRBV18	NA	NA	TRBJ1-1	CASSPGLNTEAFF	TGTGCCAGCTCACCGGGGCTGAACACTGAAGCTTTCTTT